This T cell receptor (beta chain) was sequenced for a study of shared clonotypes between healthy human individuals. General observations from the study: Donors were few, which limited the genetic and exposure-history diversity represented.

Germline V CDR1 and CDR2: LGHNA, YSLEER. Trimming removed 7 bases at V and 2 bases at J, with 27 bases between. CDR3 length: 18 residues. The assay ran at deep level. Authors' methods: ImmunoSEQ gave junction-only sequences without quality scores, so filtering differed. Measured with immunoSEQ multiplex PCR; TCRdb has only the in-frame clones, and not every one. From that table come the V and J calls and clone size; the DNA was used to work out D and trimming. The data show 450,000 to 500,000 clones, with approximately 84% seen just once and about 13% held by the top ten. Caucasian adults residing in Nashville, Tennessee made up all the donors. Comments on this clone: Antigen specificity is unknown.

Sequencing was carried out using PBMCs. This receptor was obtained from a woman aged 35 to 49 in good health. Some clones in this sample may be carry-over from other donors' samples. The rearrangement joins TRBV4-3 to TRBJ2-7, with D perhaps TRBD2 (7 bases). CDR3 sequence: CASTPDGVQEGGAYEQYF. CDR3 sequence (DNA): TGCGCCAGCACACCCGATGGAGTGCAGGAGGGGGGGGCCTACGAGCAGTACTTC.